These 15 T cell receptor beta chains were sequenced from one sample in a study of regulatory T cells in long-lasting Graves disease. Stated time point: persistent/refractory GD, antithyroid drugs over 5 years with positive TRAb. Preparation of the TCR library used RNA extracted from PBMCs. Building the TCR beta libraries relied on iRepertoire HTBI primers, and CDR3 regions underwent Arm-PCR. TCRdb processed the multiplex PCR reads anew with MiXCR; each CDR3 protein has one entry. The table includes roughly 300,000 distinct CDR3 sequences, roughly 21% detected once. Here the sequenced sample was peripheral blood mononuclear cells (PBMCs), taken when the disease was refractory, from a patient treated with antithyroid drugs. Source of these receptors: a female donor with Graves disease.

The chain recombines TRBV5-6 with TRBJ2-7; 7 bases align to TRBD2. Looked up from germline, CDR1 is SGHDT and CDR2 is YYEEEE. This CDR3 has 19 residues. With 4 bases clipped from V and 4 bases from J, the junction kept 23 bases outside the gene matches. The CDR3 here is CASSPTAAGPKAGFYEQYF. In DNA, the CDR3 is TGTGCCAGCAGCCCGACGGCTGCTGGGCCGAAAGCGGGATTTTACGAGCAGTACTTC.

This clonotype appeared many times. CDR3 region: CASSPRQVRVTEAFF. The DNA for the CDR3 is TGTGCCAGCAGTCCCCGACAGGTTAGGGTCACTGAAGCTTTCTTT. The chain employs TRBV28 and TRBJ1-1, with D maybe TRBD1 (6 bases). The CDR3 loop spans 15 amino acids. The ends were cut back, 5 bases at V and 4 bases at J, with 17 bases in the middle. The V gene's germline CDR1 is MDHEN and CDR2 SYDVKM.

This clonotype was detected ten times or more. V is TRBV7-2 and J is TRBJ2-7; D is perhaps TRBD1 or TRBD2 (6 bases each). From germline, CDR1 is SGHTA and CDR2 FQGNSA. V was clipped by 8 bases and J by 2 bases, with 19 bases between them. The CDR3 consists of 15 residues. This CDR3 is CASRRNRGLTYEQYF. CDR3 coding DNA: TGTGCCAGCCGACGCAATCGGGGGCTTACCTACGAGCAGTACTTC.

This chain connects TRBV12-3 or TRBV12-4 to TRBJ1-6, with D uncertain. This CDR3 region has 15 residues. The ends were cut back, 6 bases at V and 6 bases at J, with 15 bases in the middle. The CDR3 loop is CASSPSLLGNSPLHF. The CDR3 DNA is TGTGCCAGCAGCCCCAGCCTTTTGGGTAATTCACCCCTCCACTTT.

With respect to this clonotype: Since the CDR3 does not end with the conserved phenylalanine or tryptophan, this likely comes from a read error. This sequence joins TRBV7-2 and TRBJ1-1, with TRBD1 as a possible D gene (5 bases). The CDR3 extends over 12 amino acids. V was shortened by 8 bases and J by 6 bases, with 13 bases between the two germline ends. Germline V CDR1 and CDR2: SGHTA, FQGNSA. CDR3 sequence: CASEWGDAEAFL. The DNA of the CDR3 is TGTGCCAGCGAATGGGGGGACGCTGAAGCTTTCCTT.

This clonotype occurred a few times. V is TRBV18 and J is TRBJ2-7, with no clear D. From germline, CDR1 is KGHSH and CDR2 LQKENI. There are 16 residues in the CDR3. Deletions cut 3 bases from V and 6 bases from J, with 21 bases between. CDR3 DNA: TGTGCCAGCTCACCGTCAAGGGCTGACATCGGCCCCGAGCAGTACTTC. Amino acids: CASSPSRADIGPEQYF.

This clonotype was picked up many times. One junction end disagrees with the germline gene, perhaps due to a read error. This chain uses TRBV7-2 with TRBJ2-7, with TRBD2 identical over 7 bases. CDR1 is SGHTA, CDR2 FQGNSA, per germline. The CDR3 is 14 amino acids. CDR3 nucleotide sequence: TGTGCCAGCAGCTTAGGGTGGCGGGAGTCTAAGCAGCACTTC. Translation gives CASSLGWRESKQHF.

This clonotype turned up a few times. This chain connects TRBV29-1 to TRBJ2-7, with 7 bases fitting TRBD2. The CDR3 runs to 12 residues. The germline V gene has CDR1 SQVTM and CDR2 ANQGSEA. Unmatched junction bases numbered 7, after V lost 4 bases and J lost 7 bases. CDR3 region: CSVAGGSGEQYF. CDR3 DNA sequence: TGCAGCGTTGCAGGCGGGAGCGGAGAGCAGTACTTC.

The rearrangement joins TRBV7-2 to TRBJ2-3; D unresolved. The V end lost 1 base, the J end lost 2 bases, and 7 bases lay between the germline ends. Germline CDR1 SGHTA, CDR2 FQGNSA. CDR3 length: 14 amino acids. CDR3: CASSLGGDTDTQYF. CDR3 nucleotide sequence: TGTGCCAGCAGCTTAGGCGGAGACACAGATACGCAGTATTTT.

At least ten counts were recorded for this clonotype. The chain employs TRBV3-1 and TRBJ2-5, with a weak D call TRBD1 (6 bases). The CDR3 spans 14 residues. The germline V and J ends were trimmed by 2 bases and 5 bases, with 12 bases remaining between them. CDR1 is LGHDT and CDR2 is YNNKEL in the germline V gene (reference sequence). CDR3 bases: TGTGCCAGCAGCCAAACAGGGTTATCGGAGACCCAGTACTTC. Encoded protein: CASSQTGLSETQYF.

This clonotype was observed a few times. The DNA of the CDR3 is TGTGCCAGCAGTTCCAGGGGAGGACCTGAAGCTTTCTTT. This encodes CASSSRGGPEAFF. The V gene is TRBV27, the J gene TRBJ1-1; a weak D match, TRBD1 (6 bases). The V end was cut by 4 bases, the J end by 6 bases, with 12 bases between. The CDR3 runs to 13 residues. Germline CDR1 is MNHEY and CDR2 is SMNVEV (reference sequence).

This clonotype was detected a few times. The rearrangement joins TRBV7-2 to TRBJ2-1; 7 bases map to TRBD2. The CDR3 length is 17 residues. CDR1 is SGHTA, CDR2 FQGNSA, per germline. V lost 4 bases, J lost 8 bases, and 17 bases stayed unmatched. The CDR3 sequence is CASSWDGEAGRWDEQFF. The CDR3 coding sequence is TGTGCCAGCAGCTGGGATGGGGAGGCCGGGAGGTGGGATGAGCAGTTCTTC. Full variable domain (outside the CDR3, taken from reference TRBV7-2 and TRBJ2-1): GAGVSQSPSNKVTEKGKDVELRCDPISGHTALYWYRQSLGQGLEFLIYFQGNSAPDKSGLPSDRFSAERTGGSVSTLTIQRTQQEDSAVYLCASSWDGEAGRWDEQFFGPGTRLTVL.

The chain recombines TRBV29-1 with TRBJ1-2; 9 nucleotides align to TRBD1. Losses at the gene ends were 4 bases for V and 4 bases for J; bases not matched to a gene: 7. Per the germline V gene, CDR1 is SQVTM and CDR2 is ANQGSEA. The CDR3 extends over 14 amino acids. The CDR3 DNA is TGCAGCGTTGGAGCTCCGGGACAGGGCTATGGCTACACCTTC. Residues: CSVGAPGQGYGYTF.

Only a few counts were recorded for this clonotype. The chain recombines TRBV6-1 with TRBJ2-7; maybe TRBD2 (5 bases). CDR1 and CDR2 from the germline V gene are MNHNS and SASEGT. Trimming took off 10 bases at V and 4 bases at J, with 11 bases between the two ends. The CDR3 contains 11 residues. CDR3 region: CATSLGYEQYF. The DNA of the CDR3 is TGTGCCACCTCACTAGGGTACGAGCAGTACTTC.

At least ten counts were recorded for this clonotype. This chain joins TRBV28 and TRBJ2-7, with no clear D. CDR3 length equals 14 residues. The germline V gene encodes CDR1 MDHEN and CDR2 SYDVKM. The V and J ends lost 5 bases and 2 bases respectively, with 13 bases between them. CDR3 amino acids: CASSVRTSAYEQYF. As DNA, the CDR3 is TGTGCCAGCAGTGTTAGGACGTCGGCCTACGAGCAGTACTTC. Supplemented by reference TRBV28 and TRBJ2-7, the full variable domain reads DVKVTQSSRYLVKRTGEKVFLECVQDMDHENMFWYRQDPGLGLRLIYFSYDVKMKEKGDIPEGYSVSREKKERFSLILESASTNQTSMYLCASSVRTSAYEQYFGPGTRLTVT.